Each of the 21 T cell receptor beta chains below was sequenced from the same sample in a study of identical twins (dated by TCRdb to about 2016). Library generation was performed with 5' RACE. Sequencing instrument: Illumina HiSeq 2000. TCRdb reprocessing: public reads trimmed at Q25 with fastp, clones called with MiXCR, in-frame beta chains kept. Duplicate CDR3 protein sequences are folded into a single record with the most common DNA and genes. The sample table contains 1.5 million to 2 million distinct CDR3 sequences; only one count was recorded for less than 40% of them. About 0.3% of the sample is held by the ten biggest clonotypes. The sample was cord blood. The receptors come from a newborn girl in good health.

This chain joins TRBV5-6 and TRBJ2-1; D is uncertain. Deletions cut 0 bases from V and 5 bases from J, with 12 bases between. The CDR3 has 15 amino acids. CDR1 and CDR2 from the germline V gene are SGHDT and YYEEEE. CDR3 sequence: CASSLGSPMDNEQFF. As DNA, the CDR3 is TGTGCCAGCAGCTTGGGCAGTCCAATGGACAATGAGCAGTTCTTC.

The table lists this clonotype with a few counts. The chain couples TRBV28 to TRBJ2-1; TRBD1 agrees at 8 bases. CDR3 size: 14 residues. Germline values: CDR1 MDHEN, CDR2 SYDVKM. Trimming at V came to 2 bases and at J to 6 bases, leaving 3 bases not matched to a gene. The CDR3 DNA reads TGTGCCAGCAGTTTACCCCAGGGGGCCAATGAGCAGTTCTTC. Translated: CASSLPQGANEQFF.

The J gene is TRBJ2-7, the V gene TRBV5-1, with D possibly TRBD2 on 6 matching bases. V gave up 4 bases and J gave up 0 bases, with 17 bases separating them. Germline V CDR1 and CDR2: SGHRS, YFSETQ. The CDR3 runs to 16 residues. CDR3 coding DNA: TGCGCCAGCAGCCTCAGACTAAGCGGGTACTCCTACGAGCAGTACTTC. It translates to CASSLRLSGYSYEQYF. The full variable domain, its missing parts supplied by reference TRBV5-1 and TRBJ2-7, is KAGVTQTPRYLIKTRGQQVTLSCSPISGHRSVSWYQQTPGQGLQFLFEYFSETQRNKGNFPGRFSGRQFSNSRSEMNVSTLELGDSALYLCASSLRLSGYSYEQYFGPGTRLTVT.

The V call is TRBV6-5, the J call TRBJ2-3, with 10 nucleotides matching TRBD1. The CDR3 extends over 20 amino acids. The trim removed 2 bases at V and 3 bases at J, leaving 17 bases unmatched. Germline V gene sequence: CDR1 MNHEY, CDR2 SVGAGI. CDR3 residues: CASSYPSNTHGTGETDTQYF. The CDR3 DNA reads TGTGCCAGCAGTTACCCGAGTAACACACACGGGACAGGGGAGACAGATACGCAGTATTTT.

This clonotype appeared a few times. This chain uses TRBV12-3 or TRBV12-4 with TRBJ1-2; 7 nucleotides match TRBD1. There are 14 residues in the CDR3. J lost 8 bases, V lost 3 bases, and 9 bases had no gene match. CDR3: CASSFLGQVRGYTF. CDR3 DNA: TGTGCCAGCAGTTTCCTCGGACAGGTTAGGGGCTACACCTTC.

This clonotype was detected once. J is TRBJ2-5 and V is TRBV28, with TRBD2 matching over 13 bases. Germline V gene data show CDR1 as MDHEN and CDR2 as SYDVKM. The CDR3 contains 16 residues. Losses at the gene ends were 6 bases for V and 2 bases for J; bases not matched to a gene: 6. CDR3 DNA: TGTGCCAGCAGATACCGGACTAGCGGGAGACAAGAGACCCAGTACTTC. Amino acids: CASRYRTSGRQETQYF.

This clonotype was recorded a few times. The chain links TRBV11-2 to TRBJ1-2; perhaps TRBD1 as D (5 bases). V was cut by 1 base and J by 7 bases, with 10 bases left in between. The germline V gene encodes CDR1 SGHAT and CDR2 FQNNGV. The CDR3 has 13 residues. The CDR3 DNA reads as TGTGCCAGCAGCTTAGTGGGGCACAGTGGCTACACCTTC. Translating gives CASSLVGHSGYTF.

In its sample, this clonotype was seen a few times. The chain employs TRBV27 and TRBJ1-5; D gene ambiguous. V was pared by 3 bases and J by 9 bases, with 12 bases between. CDR3 size: 13 residues. In germline, CDR1 is MNHEY, CDR2 SMNVEV (reference sequence). The CDR3 loop reads CASSFGRHRPQHF. The DNA of the CDR3 is TGTGCCAGCAGTTTTGGTCGGCATAGGCCCCAGCATTTT.

Only a few counts were recorded for this clonotype. The chain uses TRBV3-1 and TRBJ1-6; 7 positions match TRBD1. Germline-derived CDR1 and CDR2 are LGHDT and YNNKEL (reference sequence). V trimming: 5 bases; J trimming: 9 bases; junction bases outside the gene matches: 7. The CDR3 extends over 14 amino acids. CDR3 in DNA: TGTGCCAGCAGCTTCACAGGGGTGAGTTCACCCCTCCACTTT. The encoded protein is CASSFTGVSSPLHF. The variable domain in full, completed from reference TRBV3-1 and TRBJ1-6, reads DTAVSQTPKYLVTQMGNDKSIKCEQNLGHDTMYWYKQDSKKFLKIMFSYNNKELIINETVPNRFSPKSPDKAHLNLHINSLELGDSAVYFCASSFTGVSSPLHFGNGTRLTVT.

The table lists this clonotype with many counts. At one of its ends the junction is not consistent with the germline gene, which may arise from a read error. The chain links TRBV7-2 to TRBJ2-5, with 9 positions matching TRBD2. In germline, CDR1 is SGHTA, CDR2 FQGNSA. The CDR3 loop spans 15 amino acids. CDR3 amino acids: CASSLALAGKETQYF. DNA of the CDR3: TGCGCCAGCAGCTTGGCGCTAGCGGGAAAAGAGACCCAGTACTTC. Full variable domain (outside the CDR3, taken from reference TRBV7-2 and TRBJ2-5): GAGVSQSPSNKVTEKGKDVELRCDPISGHTALYWYRQSLGQGLEFLIYFQGNSAPDKSGLPSDRFSAERTGGSVSTLTIQRTQQEDSAVYLCASSLALAGKETQYFGPGTRLLVL.

This clonotype was counted between two and nine times. The chain has TRBV6-5 and TRBJ2-1; TRBD2 matches at 15 bases. The ends lost 5 bases at V and 7 bases at J; junction bases unmatched: 6. In germline, CDR1 is MNHEY, CDR2 SVGAGI. The CDR3 contains 16 residues. CDR3 sequence: CASSGLAGGPWNEQFF. CDR3 coding DNA: TGTGCCAGCAGTGGACTAGCGGGAGGGCCATGGAATGAGCAGTTCTTC.

The rearrangement joins TRBV12-3 or TRBV12-4 to TRBJ2-4, with a weak D call TRBD2 (6 bases). This CDR3 has 13 amino acids. V dropped 4 bases and J dropped 6 bases, with 10 bases sitting between them. The CDR3 loop is CASSSTGVNIQYF. CDR3 sequence (DNA): TGTGCCAGCAGTTCTACGGGGGTAAACATTCAGTACTTC.

J is TRBJ2-3 and V is TRBV4-2, with D perhaps given as TRBD1 or TRBD2 (5 bases each). Germline CDR1 is LGHNA and CDR2 is YNFKEQ. Trimming pared 1 base from V and 3 bases from J, leaving 11 bases between. The CDR3 spans 15 residues. This chain's CDR3 is CASSQGGDPTDTQYF. For the CDR3, the DNA is TGTGCCAGCAGCCAAGGAGGGGACCCTACAGATACGCAGTATTTT.

This rearrangement joins TRBV20-1 to TRBJ2-7; TRBD1 agrees at 7 bases. Trimming at V came to 5 bases and at J to 1 base, leaving 11 bases not matched to a gene. CDR1 is DFQATT and CDR2 is SNEGSKA in the germline V gene (reference sequence). The CDR3 extends over 15 amino acids. The CDR3 bases are TGCAGTGCTCCTACAGGGGCCGTGTATTCCTACGAGCAGTACTTC. Residues: CSAPTGAVYSYEQYF.

This clonotype was recorded many times. Here the CDR3 reads CASSLGRRGNIQYF. CDR3 coding DNA: TGTGCCAGCAGTCTTGGGCGCAGGGGAAACATTCAGTACTTC. V is TRBV12-3 or TRBV12-4 and J is TRBJ2-4; a possible D gene is TRBD1 (6 bases). The germline V and J ends were trimmed by 5 bases and 6 bases, with 14 bases remaining between them. The CDR3 loop spans 14 amino acids.

V gene TRBV20-1 combines with J gene TRBJ2-1; 11 bases agree with TRBD2. The CDR3 has 17 residues. CDR1 DFQATT and CDR2 SNEGSKA come from the germline V gene (reference sequence). V shed 0 bases and J 8 bases; nucleotides not matched to a gene: 12. CDR3 sequence: CSARDGASGGTAYEQFF. The CDR3 coding sequence is TGCAGTGCTAGAGATGGTGCTAGCGGGGGGACAGCGTATGAGCAGTTCTTC.

This clonotype was counted ten times or more. The V gene is TRBV29-1, the J gene TRBJ2-5; D is perhaps TRBD2 (5 bases). The CDR3 is 13 residues long. Germline assignment: CDR1 SQVTM and CDR2 ANQGSEA. Trimming cost V 1 base and J 5 bases, with 11 bases left between them. In DNA, the CDR3 is TGCAGCGTTGAAGGTGCGAGAGGGGAGACCCAGTACTTC. This codes for CSVEGARGETQYF. Using reference TRBV29-1 and TRBJ2-5 for the parts outside the CDR3, the full variable domain is SAVISQKPSRDICQRGTSLTIQCQVDSQVTMMFWYRQQPGQSLTLIATANQGSEATYESGFVIDKFPISRPNLTFSTLTVSNMSPEDSSIYLCSVEGARGETQYFGPGTRLLVL.

This chain uses TRBV20-1 with TRBJ2-1, with D tentatively TRBD2 (6 bases). The CDR3 totals 14 residues. The V and J ends lost 6 bases and 7 bases respectively, with 19 bases between them. Germline-derived CDR1 and CDR2 are DFQATT and SNEGSKA (reference sequence). CDR3 in amino acids: CSASGAGPKNEQFF. The CDR3, as DNA: TGCAGTGCATCCGGGGCGGGACCTAAGAATGAGCAGTTCTTC.

The gene calls are TRBV6-1 and TRBJ2-1; 10 nucleotides line up with TRBD2. This CDR3 contains 15 residues. CDR1 is MNHNS, CDR2 SASEGT, per germline. V was pared by 3 bases and J by 2 bases, with 1 base of the junction left unmatched. As DNA, the CDR3 is TGTGCCAGCAGTGATCTAGCGGGGGCCTACAATGAGCAGTTCTTC. Protein product: CASSDLAGAYNEQFF.

This chain uses TRBV6-6 with TRBJ1-6; no clear D gene. The ends were cut back, 7 bases at V and 7 bases at J, with 5 bases in the middle. The CDR3 sequence is 11 residues long. Germline V gene lookup returns CDR1 MNHNY and CDR2 SVGAGI (reference sequence). CDR3 sequence (DNA): TGTGCCAGCATGAGCAATTCACCCCTCCACTTT. Translating it yields CASMSNSPLHF.

This chain uses TRBV12-3 or TRBV12-4 with TRBJ1-5; D unclear. There are 13 residues in the CDR3. With 3 bases removed from V and 2 bases from J, the gap between germline ends came to 5 bases. CDR3 amino acids: CASSFIGNQPQHF. The CDR3 DNA follows: TGTGCCAGCAGTTTTATTGGCAATCAGCCCCAGCATTTT.